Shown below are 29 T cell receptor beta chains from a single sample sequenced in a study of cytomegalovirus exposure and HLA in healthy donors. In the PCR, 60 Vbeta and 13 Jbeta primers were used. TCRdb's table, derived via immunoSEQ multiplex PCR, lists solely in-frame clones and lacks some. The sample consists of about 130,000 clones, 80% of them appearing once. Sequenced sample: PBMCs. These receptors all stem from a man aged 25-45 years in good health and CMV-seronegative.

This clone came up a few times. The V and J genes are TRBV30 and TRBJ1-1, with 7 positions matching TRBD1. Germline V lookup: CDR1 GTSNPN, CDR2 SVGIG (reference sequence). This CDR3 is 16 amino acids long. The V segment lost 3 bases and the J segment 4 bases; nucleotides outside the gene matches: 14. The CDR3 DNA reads TGTGCCTGGAGGGCCTCAGGGGGGACGCGGCCCACTGAAGCTTTCTTT. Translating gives CAWRASGGTRPTEAFF.

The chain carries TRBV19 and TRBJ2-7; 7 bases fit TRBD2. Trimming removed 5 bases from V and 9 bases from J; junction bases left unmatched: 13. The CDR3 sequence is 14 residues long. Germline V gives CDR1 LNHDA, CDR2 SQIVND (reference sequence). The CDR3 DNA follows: TGTGCCAGTAGTGTAACTAGCGAGAGAACTCGGCAGTACTTC. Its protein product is CASSVTSERTRQYF.

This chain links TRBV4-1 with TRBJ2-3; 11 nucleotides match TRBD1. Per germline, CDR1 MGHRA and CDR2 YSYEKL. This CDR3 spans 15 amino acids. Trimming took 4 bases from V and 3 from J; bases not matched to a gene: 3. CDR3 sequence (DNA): TGCGCCAGCAGCCGGGGACAGGGGGTGACAGATACGCAGTATTTT. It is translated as CASSRGQGVTDTQYF.

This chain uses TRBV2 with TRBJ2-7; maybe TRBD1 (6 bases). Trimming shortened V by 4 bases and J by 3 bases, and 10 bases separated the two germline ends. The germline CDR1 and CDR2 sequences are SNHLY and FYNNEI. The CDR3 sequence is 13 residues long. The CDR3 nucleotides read TGTGCCAGCAGTGTCTTACAGGGCTACGAGCAGTACTTC. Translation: CASSVLQGYEQYF.

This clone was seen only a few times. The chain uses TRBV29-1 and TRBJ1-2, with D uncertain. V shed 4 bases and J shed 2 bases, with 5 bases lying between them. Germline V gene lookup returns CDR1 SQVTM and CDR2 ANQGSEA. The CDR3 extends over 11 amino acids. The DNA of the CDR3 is TGCAGCGTTGTGGAGAACTATGGCTACACCTTC. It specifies CSVVENYGYTF.

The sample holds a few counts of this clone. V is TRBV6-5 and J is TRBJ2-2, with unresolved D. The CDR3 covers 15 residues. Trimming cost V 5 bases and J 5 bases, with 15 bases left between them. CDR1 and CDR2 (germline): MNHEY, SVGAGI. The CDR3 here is CASSRSRVRTGELFF. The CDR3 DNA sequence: TGTGCCAGCAGTCGGTCCCGGGTGCGGACCGGGGAGCTGTTTTTT.

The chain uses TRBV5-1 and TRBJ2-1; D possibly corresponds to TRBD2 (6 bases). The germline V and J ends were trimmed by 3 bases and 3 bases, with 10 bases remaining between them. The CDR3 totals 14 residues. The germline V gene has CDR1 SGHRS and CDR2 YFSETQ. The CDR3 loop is CASSSGGNYNEQFF. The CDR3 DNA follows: TGCGCCAGCAGCTCCGGGGGAAACTACAATGAGCAGTTCTTC.

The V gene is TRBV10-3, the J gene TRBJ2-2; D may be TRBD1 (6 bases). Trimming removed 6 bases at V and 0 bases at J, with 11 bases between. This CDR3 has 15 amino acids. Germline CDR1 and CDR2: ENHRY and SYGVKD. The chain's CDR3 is CAIRDGTTNTGELFF. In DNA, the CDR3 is TGTGCCATCAGGGACGGGACAACGAACACCGGGGAGCTGTTTTTT.

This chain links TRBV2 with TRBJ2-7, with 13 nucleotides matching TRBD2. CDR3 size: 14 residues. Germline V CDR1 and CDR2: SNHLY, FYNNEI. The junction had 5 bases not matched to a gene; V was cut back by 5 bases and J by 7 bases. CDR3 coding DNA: TGTGCCAGCAGTCGACTAGCGGGAGGAGGGGAGCAGTACTTC. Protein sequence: CASSRLAGGGEQYF.

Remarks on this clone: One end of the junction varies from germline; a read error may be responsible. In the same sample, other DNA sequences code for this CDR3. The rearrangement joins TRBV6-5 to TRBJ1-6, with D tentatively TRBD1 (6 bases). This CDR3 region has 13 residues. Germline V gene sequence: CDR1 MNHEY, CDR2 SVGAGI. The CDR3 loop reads CASQGGDNSPLHF. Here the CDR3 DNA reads TGTGCCAGTCAAGGGGGAGATAATTCCCCCCTCCACTTT.

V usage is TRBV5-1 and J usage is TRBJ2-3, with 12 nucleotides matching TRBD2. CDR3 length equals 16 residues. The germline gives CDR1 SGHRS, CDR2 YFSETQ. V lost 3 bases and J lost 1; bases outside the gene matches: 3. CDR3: CASSYRTSGGTDTQYF. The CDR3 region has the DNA TGCGCCAGCAGCTACCGGACTAGCGGGGGCACAGATACGCAGTATTTT.

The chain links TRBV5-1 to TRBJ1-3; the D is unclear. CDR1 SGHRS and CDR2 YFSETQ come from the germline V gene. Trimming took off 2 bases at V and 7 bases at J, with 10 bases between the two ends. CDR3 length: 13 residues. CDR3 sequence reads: CASSFNLRNTIYF. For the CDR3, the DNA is TGCGCCAGCAGCTTTAATTTACGGAACACCATATATTTT.

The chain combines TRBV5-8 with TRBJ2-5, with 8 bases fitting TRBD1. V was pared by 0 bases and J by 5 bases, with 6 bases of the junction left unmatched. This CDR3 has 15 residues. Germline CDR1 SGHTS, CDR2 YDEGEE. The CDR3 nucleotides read TGTGCCAGCAGCTTGGTAGTGACAGGGGACGAGACCCAGTACTTC. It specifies CASSLVVTGDETQYF.

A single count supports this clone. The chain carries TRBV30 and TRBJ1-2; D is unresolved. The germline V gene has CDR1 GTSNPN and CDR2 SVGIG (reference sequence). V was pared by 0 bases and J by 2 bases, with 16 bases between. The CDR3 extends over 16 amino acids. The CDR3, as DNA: TGTGCCTGGAGTGTACTGGTTATCGAGGTGAACTATGGCTACACCTTC. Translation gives CAWSVLVIEVNYGYTF.

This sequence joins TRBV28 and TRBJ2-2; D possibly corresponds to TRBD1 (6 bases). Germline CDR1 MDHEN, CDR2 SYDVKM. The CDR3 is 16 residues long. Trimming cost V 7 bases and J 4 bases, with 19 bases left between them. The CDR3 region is CASIPQSLGGTGELFF. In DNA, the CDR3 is TGTGCCAGCATCCCCCAAAGCCTAGGGGGCACCGGGGAGCTGTTTTTT.

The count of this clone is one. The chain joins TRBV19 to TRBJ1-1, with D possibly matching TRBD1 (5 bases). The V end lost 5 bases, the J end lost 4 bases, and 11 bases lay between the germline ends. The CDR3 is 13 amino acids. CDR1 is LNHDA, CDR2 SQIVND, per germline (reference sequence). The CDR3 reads CASSPRVRTEAFF. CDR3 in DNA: TGTGCCAGTAGTCCCAGGGTACGCACTGAAGCTTTCTTT.

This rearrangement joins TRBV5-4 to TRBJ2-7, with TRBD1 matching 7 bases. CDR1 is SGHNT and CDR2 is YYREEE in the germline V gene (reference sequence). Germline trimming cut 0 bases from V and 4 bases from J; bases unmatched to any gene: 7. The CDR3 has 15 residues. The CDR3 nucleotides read TGTGCCAGCAGCTTGGGGGCAGGGGGATCGTACGAGCAGTACTTC. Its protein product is CASSLGAGGSYEQYF.

For the CDR3, the DNA is TGTGCCAGCAGCGCTTCTATCTACACCTTC. This sequence encodes CASSASIYTF. J is TRBJ1-2 and V is TRBV9; no reliable D call. The CDR3 covers 10 residues. CDR1 SGDLS and CDR2 YYNGEE come from the germline V gene. The germline V and J ends were trimmed by 3 bases and 10 bases, with 7 bases remaining between them.

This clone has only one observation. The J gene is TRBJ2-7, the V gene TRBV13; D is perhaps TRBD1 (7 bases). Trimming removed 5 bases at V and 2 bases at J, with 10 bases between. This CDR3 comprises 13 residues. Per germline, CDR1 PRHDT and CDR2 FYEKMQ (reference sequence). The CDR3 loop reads CASSAGQPYEQYF. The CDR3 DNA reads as TGTGCCAGCAGCGCGGGACAGCCCTACGAGCAGTACTTC.

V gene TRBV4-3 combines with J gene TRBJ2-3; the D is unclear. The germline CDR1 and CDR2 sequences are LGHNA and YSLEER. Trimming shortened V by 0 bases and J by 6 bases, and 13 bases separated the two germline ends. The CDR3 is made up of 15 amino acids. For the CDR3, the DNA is TGCGCCAGCAGCCAAGATGGAGCCAGAGCGGATACGCAGTATTTT. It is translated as CASSQDGARADTQYF.

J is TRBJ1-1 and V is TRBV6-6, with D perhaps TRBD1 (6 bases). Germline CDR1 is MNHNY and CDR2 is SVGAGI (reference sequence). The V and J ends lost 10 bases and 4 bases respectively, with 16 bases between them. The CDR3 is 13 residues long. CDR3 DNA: TGTGCCACCAAGGGGGGGCAGGGCACTGAAGCTTTCTTT. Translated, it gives CATKGGQGTEAFF.

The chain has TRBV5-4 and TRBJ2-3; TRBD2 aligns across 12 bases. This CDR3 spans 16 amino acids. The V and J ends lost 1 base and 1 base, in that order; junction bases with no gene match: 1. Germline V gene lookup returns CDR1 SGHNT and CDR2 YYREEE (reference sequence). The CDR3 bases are TGTGCCAGCAGCTTGCGACTAGCGGGAGGCACAGATACGCAGTATTTT. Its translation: CASSLRLAGGTDTQYF. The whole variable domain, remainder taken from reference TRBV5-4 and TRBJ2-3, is ETGVTQSPTHLIKTRGQQVTLRCSSQSGHNTVSWYQQALGQGPQFIFQYYREEENGRGNFPPRFSGLQFPNYSSELNVNALELDDSALYLCASSLRLAGGTDTQYFGPGTRLTVL.

The CDR3 coding sequence is TGCGCCAGCAGCTTTGGACAGGGTGGCAATGAGCAGTTCTTC. Translating gives CASSFGQGGNEQFF. The genes are TRBV5-1 and TRBJ2-1, with TRBD1 matching over 8 bases. Germline CDR1 SGHRS, CDR2 YFSETQ. This CDR3 spans 14 amino acids. V was pared by 2 bases and J by 6 bases, with 4 bases of the junction left unmatched. The complete variable domain, with remaining parts taken from reference TRBV5-1 and TRBJ2-1, reads KAGVTQTPRYLIKTRGQQVTLSCSPISGHRSVSWYQQTPGQGLQFLFEYFSETQRNKGNFPGRFSGRQFSNSRSEMNVSTLELGDSALYLCASSFGQGGNEQFFGPGTRLTVL.

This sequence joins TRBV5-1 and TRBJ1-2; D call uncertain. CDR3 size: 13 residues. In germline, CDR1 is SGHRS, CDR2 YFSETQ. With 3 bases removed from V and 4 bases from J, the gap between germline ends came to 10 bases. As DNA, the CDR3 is TGCGCCAGCAGCTGGCAGATTTCCTATGGCTACACCTTC. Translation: CASSWQISYGYTF.

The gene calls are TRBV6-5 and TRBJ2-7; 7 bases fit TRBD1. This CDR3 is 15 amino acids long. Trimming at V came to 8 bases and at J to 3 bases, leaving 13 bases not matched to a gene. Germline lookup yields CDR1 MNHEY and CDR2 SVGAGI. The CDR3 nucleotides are TGTGCCAGCGCGTCCAAGGGACAGCTTAGCTACGAGCAGTACTTC. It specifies CASASKGQLSYEQYF.

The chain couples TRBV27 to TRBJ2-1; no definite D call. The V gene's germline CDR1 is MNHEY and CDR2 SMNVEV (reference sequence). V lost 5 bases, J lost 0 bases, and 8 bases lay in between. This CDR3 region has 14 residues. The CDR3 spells CASSQTRSYNEQFF. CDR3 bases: TGTGCCAGCAGTCAAACTCGCTCCTACAATGAGCAGTTCTTC.

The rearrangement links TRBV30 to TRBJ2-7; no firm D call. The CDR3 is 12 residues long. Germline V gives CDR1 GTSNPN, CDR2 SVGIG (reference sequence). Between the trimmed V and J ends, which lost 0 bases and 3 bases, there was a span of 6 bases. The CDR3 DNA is TGTGCCTGGAGTGTCGGCGGCTACGAGCAGTACTTC. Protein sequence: CAWSVGGYEQYF.

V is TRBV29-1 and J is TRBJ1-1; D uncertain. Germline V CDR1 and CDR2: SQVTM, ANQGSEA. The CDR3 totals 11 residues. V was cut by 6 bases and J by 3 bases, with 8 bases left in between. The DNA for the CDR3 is TGCAGCGTGGGAGGTTACACTGAAGCTTTCTTT. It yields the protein CSVGGYTEAFF.

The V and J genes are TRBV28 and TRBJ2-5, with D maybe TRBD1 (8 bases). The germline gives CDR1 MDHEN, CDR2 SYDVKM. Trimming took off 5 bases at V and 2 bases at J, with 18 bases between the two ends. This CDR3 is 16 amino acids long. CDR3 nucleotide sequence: TGTGCCAGCAGTCCATCTGGACAGGGAGGGCAAGAGACCCAGTACTTC. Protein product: CASSPSGQGGQETQYF.